Listed here are 27 T cell receptor beta chains from one sample, sequenced in a study of regulatory T cells in long-lasting Graves disease. Arm-PCR of CDR3 regions and iRepertoire HTBI primers were used to build TCR beta libraries. TCRdb re-called the multiplex PCR reads through MiXCR, storing one row per CDR3 protein. The data contain hundreds of thousands of distinct CDR3 sequences, roughly 12% of them seen just once; the ten biggest clones take up roughly a tenth. Time point described: newly diagnosed GD, antithyroid drugs for less than 3 months. Isolated PBMC RNA provided the starting material for the TCR library. The same sample was also studied in work on T cells in Graves' hyperthyroidism and ophthalmopathy.

The material sequenced was peripheral blood mononuclear cells (PBMCs), taken at new diagnosis, from a patient treated with antithyroid drugs. These TCRs come from a man under 40 with Graves disease.

This clonotype has at least ten counts. The chain carries TRBV12-3 or TRBV12-4 and TRBJ2-7; 9 nucleotides agree with TRBD2. The V gene end was trimmed by 3 bases and the J gene end by 6 bases; junction bases not matched to a gene: 6. The CDR3 spans 14 residues. This CDR3 reads CASSFGTSISEQYF. The CDR3 DNA reads TGTGCCAGCAGTTTCGGGACTAGCATAAGCGAGCAGTACTTC.

The chain couples TRBV6-5 to TRBJ2-1; TRBD1 is a possible D gene (6 bases). V lost 0 bases and J lost 6, with 18 bases in between. This CDR3 has 17 amino acids. Germline V gene lookup returns CDR1 MNHEY and CDR2 SVGAGI. The CDR3 sequence is CASSYSSVGGLFNEQFF. The CDR3 bases are TGTGCCAGCAGTTACTCGAGTGTTGGGGGCCTCTTCAATGAGCAGTTCTTC.

This sequence joins TRBV20-1 and TRBJ1-2, with a tentative D call TRBD1 (5 bases). Germline-derived CDR1 and CDR2 are DFQATT and SNEGSKA (reference sequence). This CDR3 region has 11 residues. Trimming left V 7 bases short and J 8 bases short, with 14 bases between. Written as DNA, the CDR3 is TGCAGTGTCGATAGGGGCGAGGGCTACACCTTC. Its translation: CSVDRGEGYTF.

The table lists this clonotype with many counts. V and J are TRBV15 and TRBJ2-1; the D gene is possibly TRBD2 (5 bases). This CDR3 spans 16 amino acids. Germline CDR1 LNHNV, CDR2 YYDKDF (reference sequence). The V gene lost 3 bases and the J gene lost 3 bases, with 15 bases spanning the gap. CDR3 DNA sequence: TGTGCCACCAGCAGGGGGAGAGGCGGGCACTACAATGAGCAGTTCTTC. Protein sequence: CATSRGRGGHYNEQFF.

This chain uses TRBV15 with TRBJ2-2; D not resolved. The ends were cut back, 1 base at V and 4 bases at J, with 10 bases in the middle. The germline gives CDR1 LNHNV, CDR2 YYDKDF (reference sequence). The CDR3 has 15 residues. This chain's CDR3 is CATSRAPTFTGELFF. The CDR3 DNA reads TGTGCCACCAGCAGAGCACCTACCTTCACCGGGGAGCTGTTTTTT. The full variable domain, its missing parts supplied by reference TRBV15 and TRBJ2-2, is DAMVIQNPRYQVTQFGKPVTLSCSQTLNHNVMYWYQQKSSQAPKLLFHYYDKDFNNEADTPDNFQSRRPNTSFCFLDIRSPGLGDTAMYLCATSRAPTFTGELFFGEGSRLTVL.

Comment on this clonotype: The germline gene is not matched at one end of the junction; a read error may be the cause. The chain joins TRBV10-3 to TRBJ1-2; maybe TRBD1 (5 bases). Germline assignment: CDR1 ENHRY and CDR2 SYGVKD. The length of the CDR3 is 14 residues. The DNA of the CDR3 is TGTGCCACCAGTGAAGGGAGGGCATACAGGGGCTACACCTTC. Protein sequence: CATSEGRAYRGYTF.

The chain has TRBV20-1 and TRBJ1-4; D uncertain. This CDR3 has 13 amino acids. Germline V gene sequence: CDR1 DFQATT, CDR2 SNEGSKA (reference sequence). The ends were cut back, 1 base at V and 7 bases at J, with 10 bases in the middle. The CDR3 sequence is CSARAPWGEKLFF. The CDR3 DNA follows: TGCAGTGCTAGAGCCCCCTGGGGTGAAAAACTGTTTTTT.

Only a few counts were recorded for this clonotype. The chain has TRBV12-3 or TRBV12-4 and TRBJ2-1; 14 positions match TRBD2. The CDR3 has 16 amino acids. V was pared by 5 bases and J by 1 base, with 1 base of the junction left unmatched. CDR3 sequence (DNA): TGTGCCAGCAGTGGGACTAGCGGGAGATCCTACAATGAGCAGTTCTTC. Its protein product is CASSGTSGRSYNEQFF.

This clonotype has at least ten counts. The chain combines TRBV24-1 with TRBJ2-1; tentative D call: TRBD2 (5 bases). V was trimmed by 1 base and J by 5 bases, leaving 17 bases between them. The V gene's germline CDR1 is KGHDR and CDR2 SFDVKD. The CDR3 is 17 amino acids. The CDR3 nucleotides are TGTGCCACCAGTGATTTTGAGGGAGTGGAGGACGACAATGAGCAGTTCTTC. Its protein product is CATSDFEGVEDDNEQFF.

There are many counts of this clonotype. The V gene is TRBV6-1, the J gene TRBJ2-2, with a possible D match to TRBD2 (6 bases). Germline lookup yields CDR1 MNHNS and CDR2 SASEGT. Trimming cost V 6 bases and J 4 bases, with 24 bases left between them. The CDR3 is made up of 18 amino acids. The chain's CDR3 is CASSDVGPSFGGTGELFF. CDR3 DNA sequence: TGTGCCAGCAGCGATGTGGGGCCTTCCTTCGGGGGCACCGGGGAGCTGTTTTTT.

The table lists this clonotype with many counts. J is TRBJ2-7 and V is TRBV5-6; D is perhaps TRBD2 (6 bases). Germline assignment: CDR1 SGHDT and CDR2 YYEEEE. This CDR3 has 15 amino acids. V was pared by 4 bases and J by 0 bases, with 14 bases between. The CDR3 bases are TGTGCCAGCAGCCCCTTAGCGGAACCCTCCTACGAGCAGTACTTC. Its translation is CASSPLAEPSYEQYF.

This clonotype was detected ten times or more. The V call is TRBV28, the J call TRBJ2-7; D might be TRBD1 (6 bases). CDR1 and CDR2 (germline): MDHEN, SYDVKM. Between the trimmed V and J ends, which lost 3 bases and 7 bases, there was a span of 10 bases. The CDR3 extends over 12 amino acids. CDR3 nucleotides: TGTGCCAGCAGTTTCGGACAGTGGGAGCAGTACTTC. Amino acids: CASSFGQWEQYF.

This clonotype was seen at least ten times. The V call is TRBV29-1, the J call TRBJ2-1, with a possible D match to TRBD2 (6 bases). Trimming took 7 bases from V and 2 from J, leaving 12 bases between them. The length of the CDR3 is 13 residues. CDR1 is SQVTM, CDR2 ANQGSEA, per germline. CDR3 amino acids: CSARLDTYNEQFF. In DNA form, the CDR3 reads TGCAGCGCTAGACTAGACACCTACAATGAGCAGTTCTTC.

DNA for the CDR3: TGTGCCTGGATTGCCCCGACTAGCGGGGGGTACGAGCAGTACTTC. It is translated as CAWIAPTSGGYEQYF. The rearrangement joins TRBV30 to TRBJ2-7; TRBD2 agrees at 13 bases. Germline lookup yields CDR1 GTSNPN and CDR2 SVGIG (reference sequence). This CDR3 comprises 15 residues. V trimming: 4 bases; J trimming: 4 bases; junction bases outside the gene matches: 7.

This clonotype was counted ten times or more. In DNA, the CDR3 is TGCGCCAGCAGTGAGACCCCCAGGTCACCCCTCCACTTT. Its protein is CASSETPRSPLHF. This chain connects TRBV5-1 to TRBJ1-6; D unclear. V lost 5 bases and J lost 10, with 13 bases in between. The length of the CDR3 is 13 residues. Germline CDR1 is SGHRS and CDR2 is YFSETQ.

The sample holds many counts of this clonotype. This chain joins TRBV10-3 and TRBJ2-3, with D maybe TRBD2 (6 bases). The CDR3 is made up of 16 amino acids. The germline V and J ends were trimmed by 0 bases and 2 bases, with 12 bases remaining between them. Germline CDR1 ENHRY, CDR2 SYGVKD. The CDR3 region has the DNA TGTGCCATCAGTGAGTCGACGGCTAGCGCCACAGATACGCAGTATTTT. This gives the protein CAISESTASATDTQYF.

This clonotype came up many times. J is TRBJ1-2 and V is TRBV5-1; no reliable D call. The CDR3 spans 14 residues. CDR1 SGHRS and CDR2 YFSETQ come from the germline V gene. Trimming removed 0 bases at V and 3 bases at J, with 9 bases between. CDR3 bases: TGCGCCAGCAGCTTGGGGTCGGGAGACTATGGCTACACCTTC. Translation: CASSLGSGDYGYTF.

At least ten counts were recorded for this clonotype. No DNA is shown, since the ends of the CDR3 on it are uncertain; the CDR3 is the one TCRdb lists. The chain couples TRBV19 to TRBJ1-2; the DNA was not compared with TRBD1, the D call given in the table. The germline V gene encodes CDR1 LNHDA and CDR2 SQIVND (reference sequence). The CDR3 spans 17 residues, counting both ends. The CDR3 spells CASSIGLRARESYGYTF.

The table lists this clonotype with many counts. CDR3 coding DNA: TGTGCCAGCAGTGCCCGGCAGAATACGCAGTATTTT. Its protein product is CASSARQNTQYF. The J gene is TRBJ2-3, the V gene TRBV2; D gene ambiguous. Looked up from germline, CDR1 is SNHLY and CDR2 is FYNNEI. V was shortened by 4 bases and J by 7 bases, with 9 bases between the two germline ends. The CDR3 sequence is 12 residues long.

This clonotype was seen repeatedly, ten times or more. The V and J genes are TRBV30 and TRBJ1-1; weak D call: TRBD1 (6 bases). CDR1 GTSNPN and CDR2 SVGIG come from the germline V gene (reference sequence). CDR3 length: 15 residues. V dropped 0 bases and J dropped 4 bases, with 15 bases sitting between them. CDR3 loop: CAWSVRGARVTEAFF. In nucleotides, the CDR3 is TGTGCCTGGAGTGTACGGGGGGCGCGGGTCACTGAAGCTTTCTTT.

This clonotype was detected ten times or more. The rearrangement links TRBV6-5 to TRBJ1-6, with D unresolved. Germline CDR1 MNHEY, CDR2 SVGAGI. The V end lost 0 bases, the J end lost 9 bases, and 12 bases lay between the germline ends. The CDR3 runs to 15 residues. The CDR3 nucleotides read TGTGCCAGCAGTTACTCGAAATCACAGCGTTCACCCCTCCACTTT. Protein: CASSYSKSQRSPLHF.

The chain joins TRBV12-3 or TRBV12-4 to TRBJ2-2; D gene unclear. The CDR3 runs 14 residues. The ends were cut back, 3 bases at V and 0 bases at J, with 5 bases in the middle. Written as DNA, the CDR3 is TGTGCCAGCAGTTTCCCGACGAACACCGGGGAGCTGTTTTTT. Its translation is CASSFPTNTGELFF.

This clonotype was detected ten times or more. The chain carries TRBV20-1 and TRBJ2-3, with TRBD2 matching 9 bases. With V trimmed by 0 bases and J by 4 bases, 11 bases remained unmatched. Germline CDR1 DFQATT, CDR2 SNEGSKA (reference sequence). This CDR3 is built from 17 residues. CDR3 sequence: CSARDRASGTRADTQYF. The CDR3, as DNA: TGCAGTGCTAGAGATCGGGCTAGCGGGACCCGGGCAGATACGCAGTATTTT.

Many counts were recorded for this clonotype. The chain is built from TRBV30 and TRBJ2-3; no reliable D call. Germline V gene sequence: CDR1 GTSNPN, CDR2 SVGIG (reference sequence). The CDR3 length is 12 residues. Trimming pared 1 base from V and 5 bases from J, leaving 7 bases between. In nucleotides, the CDR3 is TGTGCCTGGAGTGGGACGGGAGATACGCAGTATTTT. Encoded protein: CAWSGTGDTQYF.

The V gene is TRBV7-8, the J gene TRBJ1-4, with D hard to call. Trimming took off 5 bases at V and 6 bases at J, with 13 bases between the two ends. The CDR3 covers 14 residues. Germline V CDR1 and CDR2: SGHVS, FQNEAQ. Written as DNA, the CDR3 is TGTGCCAGCAGCCCCGCCCGACGTGATGAAAAACTGTTTTTT. This encodes CASSPARRDEKLFF.

This clonotype has a count of ten or more. The chain links TRBV6-5 to TRBJ1-1, with no clear D. In germline, CDR1 is MNHEY, CDR2 SVGAGI. The V end was cut by 2 bases, the J end by 1 base, with 8 bases between. This CDR3 is 14 amino acids long. For the CDR3, the DNA is TGTGCCAGCAGTTACCCTCGGTCGAACACTGAAGCTTTCTTT. The encoded protein is CASSYPRSNTEAFF.

This clonotype appeared many times. The V gene is TRBV7-3, the J gene TRBJ2-1; a weak D match, TRBD2 (5 bases). The DNA matches TRBJ2-5 better at its end, which makes the J call doubtful. Germline CDR1 SGHTA, CDR2 FQGTGA. The CDR3 is 13 amino acids. The CDR3 protein is CASSPAREETQYF. CDR3 DNA: TGTGCCAGCAGCCCCGCGAGGGAGGAGACCCAGTACTTC.